By share, the clone carrying this TCR beta chain counts as medium-sized (0.01 to 0.1%). Its antigen is as yet unknown. This sample stems from a study of intratumoral heterogeneity in liver cancer. This CDR3 has 14 amino acids. With V trimmed by 9 bases and J by 8 bases, 10 bases remained unmatched. Germline CDR1 and CDR2: LNHDA and SQIVND (reference sequence). Study-wide points: Tumor-infiltrating lymphocyte representation was acknowledged to be under-sampled. Regional tumor-infiltrating lymphocyte burden differences seen by RNA-seq were reportedly confirmed using TCR sequencing. Region b showed significantly fewer unique T-cell clonal expansions than region a.

The hepatocellular carcinoma nodule was sampled at distinct, geographically separated regions. Clones were read by immunoSEQ multiplex PCR, and TCRdb kept only the in-frame ones, dropping some. The repertoire holds roughly 7,000 clones, with roughly 52% as singletons. This rearrangement joins TRBV19 to TRBJ1-6; TRBD1 matches 7 bases. This TCR was sampled from a man in his 70s with hepatocellular carcinoma. Sequenced here: tumor tissue, sampled before any cancer treatment. CDR3 coding DNA: TGTGCCAGAGACAACAGGGGAGCGGATTCACCCCTCCACTTT. Translation gives CARDNRGADSPLHF.